This T cell receptor beta chain was sequenced for a study of beta chain features in type 1 diabetes. Study results and caveats: In the patient group, naive, central memory and Treg TCRB repertoires seemed more alike than in the healthy donor group. For TCRB rearrangement, an influence of HLA type remained unresolved here.

Purity of each sorted population was above 98%. A few counts support this clone. The antigen remains unidentified. Isolated RNA was reverse transcribed in full, so expressed TCRB transcripts were sequenced. Profiled with immunoSEQ multiplex PCR; TCRdb holds only in-frame clones, not every one. The table has roughly 610,000 clones, roughly 15% seen once. The V gene's germline CDR1 is LNHDA and CDR2 SQIVND (reference sequence). This CDR3 is built from 15 residues. Trimming stripped 11 bases from V and 0 bases from J, with 14 bases between. Sequencing was performed on naive CD4+ T cells from blood. The gene calls are TRBV19 and TRBJ2-6; D gene uncertain. This TCR was recovered from a man aged 18 to 35 in good health. The DNA for the CDR3 is TGTGCCTCTATGGGCAGAGCCTCTGGGGCCAACGTCCTGACTTTC. Amino acid sequence: CASMGRASGANVLTF.